Following are 17 T cell receptor beta chains from one sample sequenced in a study of blood T cells in healthy people across ages. Alongside a J-beta primer mix, a sample-barcoded 5' primer served in a second PCR lasting about 7 to 11 cycles. TCRdb independently ran MiXCR on the 5' RACE reads; one entry per CDR3 protein. The data hold almost 800,000 distinct CDR3 sequences, with over 45% observed a single time. The source material was blood. These receptors all come from a man aged 25-45 years in good health.

A few counts support this clonotype. The V and J genes are TRBV6-5 and TRBJ2-5; no clear D. Germline CDR1 MNHEY, CDR2 SVGAGI. The CDR3 runs to 12 residues. V was clipped by 6 bases and J by 7 bases, with 12 bases between them. The CDR3 DNA sequence: TGTGCCAGCAGCCCTACCCGTGGGACCCAGTACTTC. It is translated as CASSPTRGTQYF.

V and J are TRBV3-1 and TRBJ2-1, with 7 nucleotides matching TRBD2. The CDR3 has 16 amino acids. The germline V gene has CDR1 LGHDT and CDR2 YNNKEL (reference sequence). The trim removed 4 bases at V and 0 bases at J, leaving 6 bases unmatched. DNA of the CDR3: TGTGCCAGCAGCCCCCCTGGCGGGAGCTCCTACAATGAGCAGTTCTTC. Protein sequence: CASSPPGGSSYNEQFF.

J is TRBJ2-3 and V is TRBV7-9; no definite D call. CDR1 and CDR2 (germline): SEHNR, FQNEAQ (reference sequence). The V end lost 5 bases, the J end lost 4 bases, and 22 bases lay between the germline ends. The CDR3 contains 17 residues. CDR3 sequence: CASSRPEPLSGSDTQYF. The CDR3 bases are TGTGCCAGCAGCCGCCCGGAACCTCTTTCGGGTTCAGATACGCAGTATTTT.

In regard to this clonotype: This clone may be a read error of a much larger clone one base away. This chain uses TRBV6-4 with TRBJ2-1; 10 positions match TRBD2. The CDR3 totals 14 residues. The germline V gene encodes CDR1 MRHNA and CDR2 SNTAGT. CDR3 protein: CASSLAGEGNERFF. The DNA of the CDR3 is TGTGCCAGCAGCCTAGCGGGAGAAGGCAATGAGCGGTTCTTC.

CDR3 nucleotides: TGTGCCAGCAGTGCATCGGGAGCTAACTATGGCTACACCTTC. It yields the protein CASSASGANYGYTF. The rearrangement uses TRBV25-1 and TRBJ1-2; D gene ambiguous. The CDR3 spans 14 residues. Germline V gene sequence: CDR1 MGHDK, CDR2 SYGVNS. Trimming stripped 4 bases from V and 0 bases from J, with 9 bases between.

The chain joins TRBV5-1 to TRBJ2-1, with a weak D call TRBD1 (6 bases). CDR3 length: 12 amino acids. CDR1 is SGHRS and CDR2 is YFSETQ in the germline V gene. Trimming left V 4 bases short and J 12 bases short, with 14 bases between. The CDR3 nucleotides are TGCGCCAGCAGCGCGACAGACAGGCCGCAGTTCTTC. Translation gives CASSATDRPQFF.

The chain carries TRBV7-3 and TRBJ2-6; 8 nucleotides align to TRBD1. The junction had 5 bases not matched to a gene; V was cut back by 2 bases and J by 2 bases. Germline CDR1 SGHTA, CDR2 FQGTGA. CDR3 length: 17 amino acids. DNA for the CDR3: TGTGCCAGCAGCTTAGACGCAGGGGGCGCTGGGGCCAACGTCCTGACTTTC. This encodes CASSLDAGGAGANVLTF.

The CDR3, as DNA: TGCAGCGTTCAGGAAAAGGAGACCCAGTACTTC. It specifies CSVQEKETQYF. J is TRBJ2-5 and V is TRBV29-1; D is ambiguous. Germline values: CDR1 SQVTM, CDR2 ANQGSEA. The CDR3 sequence is 11 residues long. Trimming removed 5 bases at V and 5 bases at J, with 9 bases between. Variable domain in full (rest from reference TRBV29-1 and TRBJ2-5): SAVISQKPSRDICQRGTSLTIQCQVDSQVTMMFWYRQQPGQSLTLIATANQGSEATYESGFVIDKFPISRPNLTFSTLTVSNMSPEDSSIYLCSVQEKETQYFGPGTRLLVL.

This chain joins TRBV6-5 and TRBJ2-5; 8 nucleotides line up with TRBD2. J gave up 7 bases and V 3 bases, and 10 bases lay outside the gene matches. Germline-derived CDR1 and CDR2 are MNHEY and SVGAGI. This CDR3 is built from 15 residues. The CDR3 DNA reads TGTGCCAGCAGTTATAGAGCGGGAGAAGCGAGGACCCAGTACTTC. Amino acids: CASSYRAGEARTQYF.

V is TRBV12-3 or TRBV12-4 and J is TRBJ2-7, with D perhaps being TRBD1 or TRBD2 (5 bases each). The J call may be incorrect, as the DNA end agrees better with TRBJ2-5. The CDR3 length is 15 residues. CDR3 protein: CASSLEVGRGQTQYF. For the CDR3, the DNA is TGTGCCAGCAGTTTAGAAGTAGGCCGGGGCCAGACCCAGTACTTC.

This clonotype was recorded a few times. The genes are TRBV7-9 and TRBJ1-2; TRBD1 aligns across 9 bases. Germline V gene lookup returns CDR1 SEHNR and CDR2 FQNEAQ (reference sequence). The CDR3 extends over 17 amino acids. After removal of 0 bases from V and 6 bases from J, the junction contained 11 bases not matched to a gene. CDR3 in amino acids: CASSLAQMGQGRHGYTF. DNA of the CDR3: TGTGCCAGCAGCTTAGCGCAGATGGGACAGGGTAGACATGGCTACACCTTC.

The V and J genes are TRBV4-3 and TRBJ2-2; D call uncertain. This CDR3 is 13 amino acids long. Per germline, CDR1 LGHNA and CDR2 YSLEER. V was pared by 1 base and J by 7 bases, with 7 bases between. DNA for the CDR3: TGCGCCAGCAGCCAAGTTACTGGCGGGGAGCTGTTTTTT. Translated: CASSQVTGGELFF.

There are a few counts of this clonotype. The chain recombines TRBV24-1 with TRBJ2-1; TRBD1 is a possible D gene (5 bases). Germline assignment: CDR1 KGHDR and CDR2 SFDVKD. V was shortened by 2 bases and J by 5 bases, with 9 bases between the two germline ends. The CDR3 has 14 residues. Here the CDR3 reads CATSDSTEDNEQFF. CDR3 nucleotide sequence: TGTGCCACCAGTGATTCGACAGAGGACAATGAGCAGTTCTTC.

V and J are TRBV12-3 or TRBV12-4 and TRBJ2-1; TRBD2 matches 7 bases. This CDR3 is built from 14 residues. V dropped 7 bases and J dropped 3; count of bases not matched to a gene: 6. The CDR3 DNA reads TGTGCCAGCACCTTGGGCGGGGGCTACAATGAGCAGTTCTTC. This translates into CASTLGGGYNEQFF.

This rearrangement joins TRBV7-9 to TRBJ1-2; D is unresolved. There are 11 residues in the CDR3. Trimming pared 6 bases from V and 9 bases from J, leaving 11 bases between. Germline V CDR1 and CDR2: SEHNR, FQNEAQ (reference sequence). The CDR3, as DNA: TGTGCCAGCAGTCCTTTGACGCGCTACACCTTC. Translated: CASSPLTRYTF.

V and J are TRBV5-1 and TRBJ1-4; a weak D match, TRBD1 (5 bases). Germline CDR1 is SGHRS and CDR2 is YFSETQ. CDR3 length equals 16 residues. The V gene lost 4 bases and the J gene lost 1 base, with 14 bases spanning the gap. The CDR3 here is CASSLGMGGTNEKLFF. The CDR3 region has the DNA TGCGCCAGCAGCCTTGGAATGGGGGGAACTAATGAAAAACTGTTTTTT.

As for this clonotype: One junction end disagrees with the germline gene, perhaps due to a read error. V gene TRBV29-1 combines with J gene TRBJ2-4; the D gene is possibly TRBD1 (5 bases). Germline CDR1 reads SQVTM; CDR2 reads ANQGSEA. This CDR3 spans 14 amino acids. CDR3 coding DNA: TGCAGCGTTGAGGGCAGGGTGGGAAAAACCATTCAGTACTTC. It encodes CSVEGRVGKTIQYF.